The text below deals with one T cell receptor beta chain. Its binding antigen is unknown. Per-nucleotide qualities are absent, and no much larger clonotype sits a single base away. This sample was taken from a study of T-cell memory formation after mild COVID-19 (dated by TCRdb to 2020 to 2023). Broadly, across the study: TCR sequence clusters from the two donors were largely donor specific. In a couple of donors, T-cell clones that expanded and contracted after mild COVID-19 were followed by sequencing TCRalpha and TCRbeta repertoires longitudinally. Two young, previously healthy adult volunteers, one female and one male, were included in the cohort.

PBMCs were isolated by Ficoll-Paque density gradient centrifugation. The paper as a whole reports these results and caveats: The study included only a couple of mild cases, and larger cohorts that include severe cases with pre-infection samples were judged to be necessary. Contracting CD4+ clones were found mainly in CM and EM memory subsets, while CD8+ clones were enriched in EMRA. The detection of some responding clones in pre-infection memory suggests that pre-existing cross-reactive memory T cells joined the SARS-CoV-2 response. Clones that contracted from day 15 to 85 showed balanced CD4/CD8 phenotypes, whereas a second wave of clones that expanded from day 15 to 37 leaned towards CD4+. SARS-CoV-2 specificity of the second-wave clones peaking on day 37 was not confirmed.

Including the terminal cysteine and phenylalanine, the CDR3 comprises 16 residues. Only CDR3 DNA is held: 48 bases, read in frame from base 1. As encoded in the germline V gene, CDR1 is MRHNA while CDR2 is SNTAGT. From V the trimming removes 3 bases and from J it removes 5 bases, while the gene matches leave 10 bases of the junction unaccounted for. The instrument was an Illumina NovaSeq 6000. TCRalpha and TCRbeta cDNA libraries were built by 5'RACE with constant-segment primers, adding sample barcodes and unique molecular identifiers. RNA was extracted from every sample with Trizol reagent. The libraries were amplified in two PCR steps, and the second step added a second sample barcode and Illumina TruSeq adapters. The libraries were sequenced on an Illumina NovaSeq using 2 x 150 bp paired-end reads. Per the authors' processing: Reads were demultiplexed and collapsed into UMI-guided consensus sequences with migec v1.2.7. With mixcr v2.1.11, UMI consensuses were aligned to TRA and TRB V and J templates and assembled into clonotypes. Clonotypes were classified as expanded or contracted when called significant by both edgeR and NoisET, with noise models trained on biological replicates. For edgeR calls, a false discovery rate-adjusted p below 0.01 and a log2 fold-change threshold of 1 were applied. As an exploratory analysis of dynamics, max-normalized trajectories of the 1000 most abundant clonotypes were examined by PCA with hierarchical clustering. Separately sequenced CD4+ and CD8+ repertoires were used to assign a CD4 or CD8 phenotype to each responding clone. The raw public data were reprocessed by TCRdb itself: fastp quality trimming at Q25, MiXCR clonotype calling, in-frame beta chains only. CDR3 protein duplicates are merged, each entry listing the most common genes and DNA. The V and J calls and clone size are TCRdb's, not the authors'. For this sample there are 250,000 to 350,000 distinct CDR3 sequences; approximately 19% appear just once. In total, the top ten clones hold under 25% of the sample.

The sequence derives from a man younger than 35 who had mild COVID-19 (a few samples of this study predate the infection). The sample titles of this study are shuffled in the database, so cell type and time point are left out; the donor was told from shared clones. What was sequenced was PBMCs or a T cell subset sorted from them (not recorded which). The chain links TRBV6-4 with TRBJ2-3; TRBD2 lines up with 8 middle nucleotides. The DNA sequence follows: TGTGCCAGCAGTGAGGGGATAGCGGGGTATGGAGATACGCAGTATTTT. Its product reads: CASSEGIAGYGDTQYF.